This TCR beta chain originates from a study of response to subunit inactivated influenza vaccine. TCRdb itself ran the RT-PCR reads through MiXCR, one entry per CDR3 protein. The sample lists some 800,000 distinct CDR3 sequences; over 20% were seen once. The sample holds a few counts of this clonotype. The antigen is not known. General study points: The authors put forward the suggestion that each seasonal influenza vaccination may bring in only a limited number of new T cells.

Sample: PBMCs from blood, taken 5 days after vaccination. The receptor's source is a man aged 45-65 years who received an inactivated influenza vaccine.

The CDR3 DNA reads as TGCAGTGCTCAGAGGGGGTTGGGCCAAGAGACCCAGTACTTC. This codes for CSAQRGLGQETQYF. The chain has TRBV20-1 and TRBJ2-5; TRBD1 is a possible D gene (6 bases). V was clipped by 5 bases and J by 1 base, with 14 bases between them. CDR3 length equals 14 residues. The germline V gene has CDR1 DFQATT and CDR2 SNEGSKA (reference sequence).